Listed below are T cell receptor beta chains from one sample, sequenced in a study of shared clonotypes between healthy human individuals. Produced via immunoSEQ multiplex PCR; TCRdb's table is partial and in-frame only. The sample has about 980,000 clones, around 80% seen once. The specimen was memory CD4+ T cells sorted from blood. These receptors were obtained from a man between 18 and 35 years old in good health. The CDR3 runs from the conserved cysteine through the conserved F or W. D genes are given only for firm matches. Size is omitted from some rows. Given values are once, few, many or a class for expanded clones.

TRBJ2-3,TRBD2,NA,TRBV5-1,CASSLEASGSPDTQYF,TGCGCCAGCAGCTTGGAGGCTAGCGGGAGCCCAGATACGCAGTATTTT
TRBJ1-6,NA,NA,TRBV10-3,CAISEARVGSPLHF,TGTGCCATCAGTGAGGCCAGGGTAGGATCACCCCTCCACTTT
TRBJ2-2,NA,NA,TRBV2,CASRGPWGDTGELFF,TGTGCCAGCAGGGGACCCTGGGGGGACACCGGGGAGCTGTTTTTT
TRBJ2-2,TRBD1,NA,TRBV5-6,CASSGNRGTGELFF,TGTGCCAGCAGCGGAAACAGGGGCACCGGGGAGCTGTTTTTT
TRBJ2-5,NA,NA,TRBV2,CASSTEGGVGETQYF,TGTGCCAGCAGTACTGAGGGCGGGGTAGGGGAGACCCAGTACTTC
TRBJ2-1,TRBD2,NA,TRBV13,CASSFIGLAGTNNEQFF,TGTGCCAGCAGCTTCATCGGACTAGCGGGGACGAACAATGAGCAGTTCTTC
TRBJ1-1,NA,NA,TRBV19,CASSSGMNTEAFF,TGTGCCAGCTCAAGCGGGATGAACACTGAAGCTTTCTTT
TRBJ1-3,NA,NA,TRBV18,CASSPNQHSSSGNTIYF,TGTGCCAGCTCACCAAACCAGCACTCGAGCTCTGGAAACACCATATATTTT
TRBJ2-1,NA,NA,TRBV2,CASSDLGGSYNEQFF,TGTGCCAGCAGTGATTTGGGGGGATCCTACAATGAGCAGTTCTTC
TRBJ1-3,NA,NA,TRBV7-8,CASSLGWGSGNTIYF,TGTGCCAGCAGCTTAGGGTGGGGGTCTGGAAACACCATATATTTT
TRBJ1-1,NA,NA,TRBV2,CASSHTKNTEAFF,TGTGCCAGCAGTCACACAAAGAACACTGAAGCTTTCTTT
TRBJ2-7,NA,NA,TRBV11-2,CASSLSRWASSYEQYF,TGTGCCAGCAGCTTAAGTCGGTGGGCTAGCTCCTACGAGCAGTACTTC
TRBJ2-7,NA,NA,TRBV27,CASSLRHPAISYEQYF,TGTGCCAGCAGTTTGCGACACCCGGCCATCTCCTACGAGCAGTACTTC
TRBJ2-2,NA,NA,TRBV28,CASRTNTGELFF,TGTGCCAGCAGAACTAACACCGGGGAGCTGTTTTTT
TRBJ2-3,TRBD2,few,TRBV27,CASSRTGTRLTDTQYF,TGTGCCAGCAGTCGCACCGGGACTAGGTTGACGGATACGCAGTATTTT
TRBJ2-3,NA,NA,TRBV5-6,CASSRIAGGIDTQYF,TGTGCCAGCAGCCGGATAGCAGGGGGGATAGATACGCAGTATTTT
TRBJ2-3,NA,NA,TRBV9,CASSFEDTQYF,TGTGCCAGCAGCTTCGAGGATACGCAGTATTTT
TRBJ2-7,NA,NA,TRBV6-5,CASTYSWTNEQYF,TGTGCCAGCACCTATTCCTGGACCAACGAGCAGTACTTC
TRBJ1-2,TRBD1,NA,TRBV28,CASSSGGYGYTF,TGTGCCAGCAGTTCAGGGGGTTATGGCTACACCTTC
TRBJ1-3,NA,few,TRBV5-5,CASSLAGTGNTIYF,TGTGCCAGCAGCTTGGCAGGGACAGGAAACACCATATATTTT
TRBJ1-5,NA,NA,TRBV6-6,CASREPFLSNQPQHF,TGTGCCAGCCGAGAACCTTTCCTCAGCAATCAGCCCCAGCATTTT
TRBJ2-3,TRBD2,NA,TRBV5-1,CASSDSPASGDTQYF,TGCGCCAGCAGCGATTCGCCGGCTAGCGGAGATACGCAGTATTTT
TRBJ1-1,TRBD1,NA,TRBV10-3,CAIRAGTGDNTEAFF,TGTGCCATTCGAGCCGGGACAGGGGATAACACTGAAGCTTTCTTT
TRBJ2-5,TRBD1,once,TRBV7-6,CASSLVGRGETQYF,TGTGCCAGCAGCTTAGTTGGCAGGGGGGAGACCCAGTACTTC
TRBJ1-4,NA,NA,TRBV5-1,CASSLGPNEKLFF,TGCGCCAGCAGCTTGGGGCCTAATGAAAAACTGTTTTTT
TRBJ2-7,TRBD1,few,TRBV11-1,CASSQGQGSIYEQYF,TGTGCCAGCAGTCAAGGACAGGGGTCAATCTACGAGCAGTACTTC
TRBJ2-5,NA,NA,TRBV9,CASSAGLQRETQYF,TGTGCCAGCAGCGCGGGTCTTCAAAGGGAGACCCAGTACTTC
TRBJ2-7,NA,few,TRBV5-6,CASSPLDGYEQYF,TGTGCCAGCAGCCCTTTGGACGGCTACGAGCAGTACTTC
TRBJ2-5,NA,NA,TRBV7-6,CASSLAGETQYF,TGTGCCAGCAGCTTAGCGGGGGAGACCCAGTACTTC